The text below deals with one TCR beta chain. The target antigen is unknown. The source of the sample is a study of stem cell transplantation in POMP-related autoinflammatory disease. Study-level information: DNA chimerism showed 100% graft donor engraftment of neutrophils and platelets through one year. Overall study findings and caveats: PRAID patients trended toward lower TRB diversity and higher clonality in all analyzed T-cell subsets.

The table came from immunoSEQ multiplex PCR; TCRdb's copy has only in-frame clones and leaves some out. The profile shows some 68,000 clones, approximately 90% of them singletons. Unmatched junction bases numbered 10, after V lost 4 bases and J lost 5 bases. This CDR3 comprises 16 residues. The germline V gene encodes CDR1 SNHLY and CDR2 FYNNEI. Prominent immunodeficiency with autoinflammation defined PRAID. This chain uses TRBV2 with TRBJ2-5; 10 bases map to TRBD1. This clonotype was sampled from a human patient with POMP-related autoinflammation and immune dysregulation (PRAID). Some T cells here may be from the graft donor. Sample: CD4+ T cells from PBMCs, taken after stem cell transplantation. CDR3 sequence: CASSGTTGGIRETQYF. DNA of the CDR3: TGTGCCAGCAGTGGAACGACAGGGGGCATTCGGGAGACCCAGTACTTC.